This TCR beta chain was profiled in a study of T cells in Graves' hyperthyroidism and ophthalmopathy. This clonotype appeared many times. PBMCs stemmed from 8.5 to 10 ml fresh peripheral blood. Germline CDR1 reads KGHSH; CDR2 reads LQKENI. This CDR3 spans 14 amino acids. Trimming cost V 5 bases and J 2 bases; bases outside gene matches: 3. The source material, RNA transcripts, was used to amplify TCR beta CDR3 regions. When the TCR CDR3 underwent first-round RT-PCR, the HTBI primer set was used. One entry per CDR3 protein, called by TCRdb with MiXCR from the multiplex PCR reads. The sample yields approximately 630,000 distinct CDR3 sequences, 15% to 20% seen once.

This sequence was found in a young woman with Graves' hyperthyroidism. This chain joins TRBV18 and TRBJ2-7; 10 bases map to TRBD1. The sample taken for sequencing was blood. CDR3 nucleotide sequence: TGTGCCAGCTCAATGGGGACAGGGGCCTACGAGCAGTACTTC. Its protein product is CASSMGTGAYEQYF.